A selection of T cell receptor beta chains follows, all from one sample in a study of T cells in Graves' hyperthyroidism and ophthalmopathy. TCRdb re-called the multiplex PCR reads with MiXCR, one entry per CDR3 protein. The sample consists of 300,000 or so distinct CDR3 sequences, under 25% of them appearing once. What was sequenced was blood. The receptors were gathered from a woman aged 45 to 65 with Graves' hyperthyroidism. Both conserved end residues are part of each CDR3. A D gene is named only where the DNA matches it firmly. Size is stated for part of the rows, as once, few or many counts, or as a class when the clone is expanded.

TRBJ1-2,TRBD1,few,TRBV12-3/TRBV12-4,TGTGCCAGCAGCCCCGGGACAGTGAACTATGGCTACACCTTC,CASSPGTVNYGYTF
TRBJ2-3,TRBD2,many,TRBV27,TGTGCCAGCAGGCGGACTAGCGGGGGTAGCACAGATACGCAGTATTTT,CASRRTSGGSTDTQYF
TRBJ1-2,.,many,TRBV2,TGTGCCAGCAGTGAGGAGGGAACCTATGGCTACACCTTC,CASSEEGTYGYTF
TRBJ2-4,.,many,TRBV12-3/TRBV12-4,TGTGCCAGCAGTTTAGTAGAAAGGGGAAACATTCAGTACTTC,CASSLVERGNIQYF
TRBJ1-2,.,.,TRBV5-1,TGCGCCAGCAGCTGGGGGGACATAGGCTCTCAGAGCGGCTACACCTTC,CASSWGDIGSQSGYTF
TRBJ2-1,.,many,TRBV7-2,TGTGCCAGCAGCTTAGTGCGCGAATCGAGCAATGAGCAGTTCTTC,CASSLVRESSNEQFF
TRBJ2-1,.,.,TRBV24-1,TGTGCCACCAGTGATTTGCAAGCCGCGACCAATGAGCAGTTCTTC,CATSDLQAATNEQFF
TRBJ2-3,.,few,TRBV2,TGTGCCAGCAACGACAGGTCCTCTGTCACAGATACGCAGTATTTT,CASNDRSSVTDTQYF
TRBJ2-2,.,many,TRBV15,TGTGCCACAGGGACGGGGGCGGCCGGGGAGCTGTTTTTT,CATGTGAAGELFF
TRBJ2-5,TRBD1,many,TRBV6-1,TGTGCCAGCGGAAGTGCGGACAGGGGGCGGCAAGAGACCCAGTACTTC,CASGSADRGRQETQYF
TRBJ1-5,TRBD1,many,TRBV20-1,TGCAGTGCATTGGACAGGGTGGGCAATCAGCCCCAGCATTTT,CSALDRVGNQPQHF
TRBJ1-5,.,many,TRBV19,TGTGCCAGTAGTATATCTCGTTTGACAGATTATCAGCCCCAGCATTTT,CASSISRLTDYQPQHF
TRBJ2-1,.,few,TRBV4-1,TGCGCCAGCAGCCAAGGCGGGTTGGGGATGAATGAGCAGTTCTTC,CASSQGGLGMNEQFF
TRBJ2-5,TRBD2,few,TRBV20-1,TGCAGTGCTAGAGACGGCGGGAGGGAAGAGACCCAGTACTTC,CSARDGGREETQYF
TRBJ1-6,.,once,TRBV4-2,TGTGCCAGCAGCACCCCCCAGGATAATTCACCCCTCCACTTT,CASSTPQDNSPLHF
TRBJ2-7,.,many,TRBV30,TGTGCCTGCGCTCCGGACGCGGTGTACGAGCAGTACTTC,CACAPDAVYEQYF
TRBJ1-2,.,.,TRBV12-5,TGTGCTAGTGGTTTTGACGGCTATGGCTACACCTTC,CASGFDGYGYTF
TRBJ1-3,.,many,TRBV20-1,TGCAGTGCTAGAGAAAGTTATAGTGGCCGTGGAAACACCATATATTTT,CSARESYSGRGNTIYF
TRBJ2-3,.,.,TRBV12-3/TRBV12-4,TGTGCCAGCAGTTTAGTTGAGGGACTGGATACGCAGTATTTT,CASSLVEGLDTQYF
TRBJ2-7,TRBD1,.,TRBV20-1,TGCAGTGCTAGAGATCCCCGGTCCGGGACAGGAGACTACGAGCAGTACTTC,CSARDPRSGTGDYEQYF
TRBJ2-2,TRBD1,many,TRBV7-9,TGTGCCAGCAGCCCGAGGCGCCTGGGACAGGGGAGGGCCGGGGAGCTGTTTTTT,CASSPRRLGQGRAGELFF
TRBJ2-1,.,few,TRBV12-3/TRBV12-4,TGTGCCAGCAGTAATGCGCCCTCCTACGAGCAGTTCTTC,CASSNAPSYEQFF
TRBJ1-1,.,many,TRBV30,TGTGCCTGGTCGGGGGGGGCGAACACTGAAGCTTTCTTT,CAWSGGANTEAFF
TRBJ1-4,.,few,TRBV5-5,TGTGCCAGCAGCCTCTTCAGGGCCGGTAATGAAAAACTGTTTTTT,CASSLFRAGNEKLFF
TRBJ2-2,TRBD2,few,TRBV18,TGTGCCAGCTCACTTACCGGGACTACCAACACCGGGGAGCTGTTTTTT,CASSLTGTTNTGELFF
TRBJ1-2,TRBD1,many,TRBV24-1,TGTGCCACCAGTGAACAGGGGGCCTATGGCTACACCTTC,CATSEQGAYGYTF
TRBJ1-3,.,many,TRBV7-9,TGTGCCAGCAGCTCACAGGGTACTGGAAACACCATATATTTT,CASSSQGTGNTIYF
TRBJ2-7,TRBD2,few,TRBV19,TGTGCCACCAGAGCGGGACCCTCCTACGAGCAGTACTTC,CATRAGPSYEQYF
TRBJ1-5,.,.,TRBV27,TGTGCCAGCAGTTTATATGGACAAAATCAGCCCCAGCATTTT,CASSLYGQNQPQHF
TRBJ2-1,.,.,TRBV29-1,TGCAGCGTTGAAGCCCCTGGGGGGAATGAGCAGTTCTTC,CSVEAPGGNEQFF
TRBJ2-1,.,.,TRBV27,TGTGCCAGCAGTTATGACAGCCTGGTTGTGCAGTTCTTC,CASSYDSLVVQFF
TRBJ2-7,TRBD2,many,TRBV28,TGTGCCAGCAGGAAGACTAGCGGGAGGGCATACGAGCAGTACTTC,CASRKTSGRAYEQYF
TRBJ1-5,TRBD1,few,TRBV4-1,TGCGCCAGCAGCCCGGGACAGGCCTTCAACTCTATAGCAAATCAGCCCCAGCATTTT,CASSPGQAFNSIANQPQHF
TRBJ2-1,.,.,TRBV30,TGTGCCTGGAGTGTACGGGCAGATTCCAATGAGCAGTTCTTC,CAWSVRADSNEQFF
TRBJ2-7,.,few,TRBV12-3/TRBV12-4,TGTGCCAGCAACTATGAGGGGACCCTCTACGAGCAGTACTTC,CASNYEGTLYEQYF
TRBJ1-2,TRBD1,.,TRBV3-1,TGTGCCAGCAGCCCCCTAGACCGGGACAGGGCTGCTGGCTACACCTTC,CASSPLDRDRAAGYTF
TRBJ2-2,.,.,TRBV10-3,TGTGCCATCAGTGACTATGGAGGATCCGGGGAGCTGTTTTTT,CAISDYGGSGELFF
TRBJ2-2,.,many,TRBV6-2/TRBV6-3,TGTGCCAGCAGAAGGGGGGAACAGGGAAGTGCGAACACCGGGGAGCTGTTTTTT,CASRRGEQGSANTGELFF
TRBJ2-1,TRBD1,many,TRBV27,TGTGCCAGCAGTCTCGGACAGGGTCGCTCGCATGAGCAGTTCTTC,CASSLGQGRSHEQFF
TRBJ2-2,.,many,TRBV28,TGTGCCAGCATTTTAGGGCGGAACACCGGGGAGCTGTTTTTT,CASILGRNTGELFF
TRBJ2-5,.,few,TRBV5-1,TGCGCCAGCAGCTTTGGAGGGGAGAAGACCCAGTACTTC,CASSFGGEKTQYF
TRBJ2-5,.,many,TRBV5-1,TGTGCCAGCAGTTTATTGGCCGAAGAGACCCAGTACTTC,CASSLLAEETQYF
TRBJ2-1,.,many,TRBV11-2,TGTGCCAGCAGCTTAGTGGGGGGGGCCTGGTACAATGAGCAGTTCTTC,CASSLVGGAWYNEQFF
TRBJ2-7,TRBD2,many,TRBV5-1,TGCGCCAGCAGCTTAGTGGCGGGAGTTGAATCCTACGAGCAGTACTTC,CASSLVAGVESYEQYF
TRBJ1-1,TRBD1,many,TRBV28,TGTGCCAGCAGGTTCCTCGGACAGGCGAACACTGAAGCTTTCTTT,CASRFLGQANTEAFF
TRBJ2-7,TRBD1,many,TRBV2,TGTGCCAGCAGTACAGGGGGCACGTTCTACGAGCAGTACTTC,CASSTGGTFYEQYF
TRBJ2-3,TRBD1,many,TRBV6-1,TGTGCCAGCAGTTCGACCGGGACAGGGGGCGCAGATACGCAGTATTTT,CASSSTGTGGADTQYF
TRBJ1-5,.,once,TRBV6-2/TRBV6-3,TGTGCCAGCAGTTTGTCGGTACTTCGAAACTACAATCAGCCCCAGCATTTT,CASSLSVLRNYNQPQHF
TRBJ1-1,.,many,TRBV20-1,TGCAGTGCTAGTCAAGTGACGAACACTGAAGCTTTCTTT,CSASQVTNTEAFF
TRBJ2-5,TRBD2,many,TRBV3-1,TGTGCCAGCAGATTGACTAGCGGGAGTGAGACCCAGTACTTC,CASRLTSGSETQYF
TRBJ2-1,TRBD2,.,TRBV5-5,TGTGCCAGCAGCTTGGCCATAGCGGGAGTTGGGAATGAGCAGTTCTTC,CASSLAIAGVGNEQFF
TRBJ2-2,.,many,TRBV5-1,TGCGCCAGCAGGTCCTCGAACACCGGGGAGCTGTTTTTT,CASRSSNTGELFF
TRBJ1-2,TRBD1,many,TRBV6-1,TGTGCCAGCAGTGATCACCATATCCGGGACAGGGTCGGCTACACCTTC,CASSDHHIRDRVGYTF
TRBJ1-3,TRBD1,.,TRBV20-1,TGCAGTGCTAGCTCCGGGACAGTGAGCTCTGGAAACACCATATATTTT,CSASSGTVSSGNTIYF
TRBJ2-1,TRBD2,many,TRBV3-1,TGTGCCAGCAGCCCCGGACTAGCGGGCCCCCCGGGGTTCTTC,CASSPGLAGPPGFF
TRBJ2-3,.,many,TRBV20-1,TGCAGTGCTAGCGCCTACCCCACAGATACGCAGTATTTT,CSASAYPTDTQYF
TRBJ2-5,.,few,TRBV10-3,TGTGCCATCAAACCAGGGGCCCAAGAGACCCAGTACTTC,CAIKPGAQETQYF
TRBJ2-1,.,many,TRBV18,TGTGCCAGCTCATCAGGGAGGTCCTACAATGAGCAGTTCTTC,CASSSGRSYNEQFF
TRBJ2-3,.,.,TRBV6-5,TGTGCCAGCAGGTTATTTCAGGGGGGGACAGATACGCAGTATTTT,CASRLFQGGTDTQYF